These 5 T cell receptor beta chains came from one sample sequenced in a study of neoadjuvant anti-PD-1 for oral cavity cancer (dated by TCRdb to 2020 to 2023). The protocol used for the library was the immunoSEQ multiplex PCR assay. Sourced from immuneACCESS, this table was stored by TCRdb with only in-frame sequences that have V and J called. A share of the clones is absent; for the studies checked, an unresolved V gene accounts for under half, and the remainder has no known explanation. For this sample the table gives 72,000 or so clones, of which about 83% were detected only once. Of the sample, 3% to 4% is held by the ten largest clones. The sample's time point label is to be understood as: before neoadjuvant nivolumab. The sequenced sample was PBMCs, obtained before nivolumab (anti-PD-1) treatment. The receptor source for this set is a person between 35 and 79 years old with oral cavity squamous cell carcinoma.

The chain joins TRBV5-8 to TRBJ1-1, with D unresolved. CDR3 size: 14 residues. Trimming took off 4 bases at V and 1 base at J, with 11 bases between the two ends. Germline CDR1 and CDR2: SGHTS and YDEGEE. CDR3 amino acids: CASSPERENTEAFF. The CDR3 region has the DNA TGTGCCAGCAGCCCCGAGCGGGAGAACACTGAAGCTTTCTTT.

V gene TRBV29-1 combines with J gene TRBJ2-7; D gene unclear. V lost 8 bases, J lost 4 bases, and 24 bases lay in between. The CDR3 extends over 15 amino acids. Germline lookup yields CDR1 SQVTM and CDR2 ANQGSEA. In DNA, the CDR3 is TGCAGCCTCTGGGCTGGGCCCCCAACTCATTACGAGCAGTACTTC. Amino acids: CSLWAGPPTHYEQYF.

This chain joins TRBV6-1 and TRBJ2-1; TRBD2 matches 7 bases. Germline CDR1 and CDR2: MNHNS and SASEGT. The V segment lost 10 bases and the J segment 0 bases; nucleotides outside the gene matches: 9. The CDR3 runs to 15 residues. In DNA form, the CDR3 reads TGTGCCATTAACGCATGGGGGGGCTCCTACAATGAGCAGTTCTTC. As protein: CAINAWGGSYNEQFF.

There are a few counts of this clone. The chain uses TRBV6-1 and TRBJ1-1; the D is unclear. The V end lost 2 bases, the J end lost 11 bases, and 12 bases lay between the germline ends. Germline loops: CDR1 MNHNS, CDR2 SASEGT. The CDR3 is 12 amino acids. CDR3 amino acids: CASSERVSGAFF. CDR3 sequence (DNA): TGTGCCAGCAGTGAAAGAGTGTCGGGGGCTTTCTTT.

This chain links TRBV5-5 with TRBJ2-2; 8 nucleotides match TRBD1. The CDR3 length is 16 residues. CDR1 and CDR2 from the germline V gene are SGHKS and YYEKEE (reference sequence). The ends lost 1 base at V and 4 bases at J; junction bases unmatched: 6. Here the CDR3 reads CASSLFRGRGTGELFF. In DNA, the CDR3 is TGTGCCAGCAGCTTGTTCAGGGGGCGCGGCACCGGGGAGCTGTTTTTT.